The T cell receptor (beta chain) described here comes from a study of OX40 agonist ivuxolimab in advanced cancers. On this clone itself: No antigen is known for it.

The CDR3 covers 14 residues. The germline V gene has CDR1 SGHVS and CDR2 FNYEAQ. The junction had 7 bases not matched to a gene; V was cut back by 6 bases and J by 4 bases. General observations from the study: Partial responders dosed at 0.1-3.0 mg/kg displayed clonal expansion ranking among the lowest. Expanded peripheral T-cell antigen specificity went undetermined. Mean expanded clone counts were higher in CD8+ than CD4+ T cells.

The data were produced by immunoSEQ multiplex PCR, yet TCRdb's version contains in-frame clones alone and is incomplete. This table has tens of thousands of clones, 91% appearing once. The sequences come from CD4+ or CD8+ T cells sorted from blood, collected in a trial of the OX40 agonist ivuxolimab. The TCR comes from an adult with an advanced solid tumor such as melanoma, head and neck, liver or kidney cancer. This rearrangement joins TRBV7-6 to TRBJ2-7; 9 bases agree with TRBD1. This chain's CDR3 is CASRRGTGSYEQYF. In DNA form, the CDR3 reads TGTGCCAGCAGGCGCGGGACAGGGAGTTACGAGCAGTACTTC.